The sequence of this TCR beta chain was determined in a study of blood T cell repertoires in COVID-19. Method: immunoSEQ multiplex PCR; TCRdb's copy keeps in-frame clones and lacks some. The sample lists 200,000 to 250,000 clones, around 90% occurring once. People in the exposed group encountered a COVID-19 case within 2 weeks before entering the study. Germline CDR1 is LNHDA and CDR2 is SQIVND (reference sequence). V was clipped by 4 bases and J by 7 bases; unmatched bases: 10. CDR3 size: 16 residues. This receptor was identified in a man aged 25 to 45 who had been exposed to COVID-19. Sequencing was done on a sample of PBMCs or T cells enriched from blood (not recorded which). The chain joins TRBV19 to TRBJ2-5, with TRBD2 matching over 12 bases. CDR3 sequence: CASSSLAGGRRGTQYF. The CDR3 DNA is TGTGCCAGTAGTAGTCTAGCGGGGGGGCGGCGAGGGACCCAGTACTTC. The whole variable domain, remainder taken from reference TRBV19 and TRBJ2-5, is DGGITQSPKYLFRKEGQNVTLSCEQNLNHDAMYWYRQDPGQGLRLIYYSQIVNDFQKGDIAEGYSVSREKKESFPLTVTSAQKNPTAFYLCASSSLAGGRRGTQYFGPGTRLLVL.